Listed below are T cell receptor beta chains from one sample, sequenced in a study of cytomegalovirus exposure and HLA in healthy donors. Sequenced by immunoSEQ multiplex PCR; TCRdb stores in-frame clones only, minus some. The data contain about 160,000 clones, more than 80% of them singletons. The material sequenced was PBMCs. The receptor set was obtained from a woman younger than 30 in good health and CMV-seronegative. Both conserved end residues are part of each CDR3. The order of the fields is V gene, clone size, D gene, J gene, CDR3 protein, CDR3 DNA. D genes are given only for firm matches. Expanded clones are given a class, and other clones once, few, many or no size at all.

v_gene: TRBV4-1
abundance: -
d_gene: TRBD2
j_gene: TRBJ2-7
CDR3aa: CASSQDYSWAGVSGGSYEQYF
CDR3nt: TGCGCCAGCAGCCAAGATTACTCATGGGCAGGGGTTAGCGGGGGCTCCTACGAGCAGTACTTC

v_gene: TRBV5-8
abundance: -
d_gene: -
j_gene: TRBJ2-5
CDR3aa: CASSLGLQTQYF
CDR3nt: TGTGCCAGCAGCTTGGGACTACAGACCCAGTACTTC

v_gene: TRBV10-3
abundance: -
d_gene: -
j_gene: TRBJ2-3
CDR3aa: CAISEVVFTDTQYF
CDR3nt: TGTGCCATCAGTGAGGTAGTTTTCACAGATACGCAGTATTTT

v_gene: TRBV7-9
abundance: once
d_gene: -
j_gene: TRBJ2-1
CDR3aa: CASSFHPKWQGHEQFF
CDR3nt: TGTGCCAGCAGCTTCCACCCCAAATGGCAGGGTCATGAGCAGTTCTTC

v_gene: TRBV6-5
abundance: -
d_gene: TRBD2
j_gene: TRBJ2-5
CDR3aa: CASSPGLAGFETQYF
CDR3nt: TGTGCCAGCAGCCCCGGACTAGCGGGGTTTGAGACCCAGTACTTC

v_gene: TRBV10-3
abundance: -
d_gene: -
j_gene: TRBJ2-7
CDR3aa: CATRIAELHYEQYF
CDR3nt: TGTGCCACCCGAATAGCGGAATTACACTACGAGCAGTACTTC

v_gene: TRBV28
abundance: -
d_gene: TRBD2
j_gene: TRBJ2-1
CDR3aa: CASSFSGLAWDEQFF
CDR3nt: TGTGCCAGCAGTTTCTCAGGACTAGCGTGGGATGAGCAGTTCTTC

v_gene: TRBV11-2
abundance: -
d_gene: -
j_gene: TRBJ2-7
CDR3aa: CASSLTDSYSYEQYF
CDR3nt: TGTGCCAGCAGCTTGACAGACAGCTACTCCTACGAGCAGTACTTC

v_gene: TRBV6-6
abundance: -
d_gene: TRBD2
j_gene: TRBJ2-1
CDR3aa: CASEAGGYNEQFF
CDR3nt: TGTGCCAGCGAAGCGGGAGGGTACAATGAGCAGTTCTTC

v_gene: TRBV4-1
abundance: -
d_gene: TRBD1
j_gene: TRBJ1-4
CDR3aa: CASSQGQGANEEKLFF
CDR3nt: TGCGCCAGCAGCCAAGGACAGGGGGCGAATGAGGAAAAACTGTTTTTT

v_gene: TRBV27
abundance: -
d_gene: -
j_gene: TRBJ1-5
CDR3aa: CASSPRGSGNQPQHF
CDR3nt: TGTGCCAGCAGTCCCCGCGGGTCTGGCAATCAGCCCCAGCATTTT

v_gene: TRBV9
abundance: -
d_gene: -
j_gene: TRBJ2-5
CDR3aa: CASSVGTLQETQYF
CDR3nt: TGTGCCAGCAGCGTCGGGACTTTACAAGAGACCCAGTACTTC